This T cell receptor (beta chain) appears in the sequencing data of a study of blood T cells in healthy people across ages. Findings and caveats of the study: Researchers said unsorted PBMCs prevented a conclusive naive versus antigen-experienced comparison. Getting older went along with TCR beta diversity per million T cells dropping roughly linearly.

Germline V gene data show CDR1 as LNHNV and CDR2 as YYDKDF (reference sequence). The CDR3 is 13 residues long. The V gene lost 4 bases and the J gene lost 2 bases, with 6 bases spanning the gap. This clonotype turned up a few times. Its antigen is still unknown. Combining a sample-barcoded 5' primer with a J-beta primer mix, a second PCR ran for roughly 7 to 11 cycles. MiXCR, applied by TCRdb to the 5' RACE reads, yields one record per CDR3 protein. This table holds some 1,800,000 distinct CDR3 sequences, about 39% found once. Input material: blood. This sequence was found in a human donor in good health. The V gene is TRBV15, the J gene TRBJ1-5; the D is unclear. CDR3 loop: CATSNQRNQPQHF. CDR3 nucleotides: TGTGCCACCAGCAATCAGCGCAATCAGCCCCAGCATTTT.